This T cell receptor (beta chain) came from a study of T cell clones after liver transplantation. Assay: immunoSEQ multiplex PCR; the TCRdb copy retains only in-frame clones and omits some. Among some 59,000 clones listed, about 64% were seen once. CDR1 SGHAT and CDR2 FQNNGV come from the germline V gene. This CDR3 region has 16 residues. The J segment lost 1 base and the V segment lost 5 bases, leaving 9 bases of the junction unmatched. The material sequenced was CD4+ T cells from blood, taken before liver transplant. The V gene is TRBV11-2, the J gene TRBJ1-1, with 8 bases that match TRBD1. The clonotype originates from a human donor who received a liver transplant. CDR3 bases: TGTGCCAGCAGCCTACGGCGGACAGGGAGGAACACTGAAGCTTTCTTT. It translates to CASSLRRTGRNTEAFF. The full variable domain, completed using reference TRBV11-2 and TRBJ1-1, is EAGVAQSPRYKIIEKRQSVAFWCNPISGHATLYWYQQILGQGPKLLIQFQNNGVVDDSQLPKDRFSAERLKGVDSTLKIQPAKLEDSAVYLCASSLRRTGRNTEAFFGQGTRLTVV.